A single sample gave rise to the 23 T cell receptor beta chains below, sequenced in a study of regulatory T cells in long-lasting Graves disease. Time point denoted: newly diagnosed GD, antithyroid drugs for less than 3 months. TCR sequences were obtained from RNA taken from PBMCs. According to the study, TCR beta libraries were built with iRepertoire HTBI primers and CDR3-region Arm-PCR. MiXCR, run by TCRdb on the multiplex PCR reads, gives a single entry per CDR3 protein. The sample yields about 540,000 distinct CDR3 sequences, 13% seen once. These same data were also listed under a study on T cells in Graves' hyperthyroidism and ophthalmopathy.

The source material was peripheral blood mononuclear cells (PBMCs), sampled at new diagnosis, from a patient treated with antithyroid drugs. The receptor source for this set is a man aged 30 to 45 with Graves disease.

The J gene is TRBJ2-7, the V gene TRBV7-8; 7 bases line up with TRBD2. Losses at the gene ends were 1 base for V and 0 bases for J; bases not matched to a gene: 9. The CDR3 sequence is 17 residues long. Per germline, CDR1 SGHVS and CDR2 FQNEAQ. CDR3 coding DNA: TGTGCCAGCAGCTTAGACCTTGGGACTATCTACTCCTACGAGCAGTACTTC. This sequence encodes CASSLDLGTIYSYEQYF.

V usage is TRBV4-1 and J usage is TRBJ2-5, with 9 bases fitting TRBD2. The V gene's germline CDR1 is MGHRA and CDR2 YSYEKL. V lost 4 bases and J lost 2; bases outside the gene matches: 8. The CDR3 is 16 amino acids. CDR3 sequence (DNA): TGCGCCAGCAGCCCAACACTAGCGGGCTTGCAAGAGACCCAGTACTTC. Amino acids: CASSPTLAGLQETQYF.

This clonotype appeared many times. The J gene is TRBJ2-7, the V gene TRBV5-6; tentative D call: TRBD2 (5 bases). Trimming took 5 bases from V and 0 from J, leaving 12 bases between them. In germline, CDR1 is SGHDT, CDR2 YYEEEE. This CDR3 has 14 amino acids. Here the CDR3 reads CASRVTRDSYEQYF. CDR3 in DNA: TGTGCCAGCAGAGTCACTAGGGACTCCTACGAGCAGTACTTC.

This clonotype has only a few counts. V is TRBV7-2 and J is TRBJ1-4; 10 positions match TRBD1. V shed 6 bases, J shed 7 bases, and the junction held 8 bases outside the gene matches. Germline-derived CDR1 and CDR2 are SGHTA and FQGNSA. CDR3 length equals 15 residues. CDR3 amino acids: CASRREGQGTEKLFF. The CDR3 bases are TGTGCCAGCAGAAGAGAGGGACAGGGGACTGAAAAACTGTTTTTT.

The V call is TRBV3-1, the J call TRBJ2-1; no firm D call. This CDR3 comprises 13 residues. V was clipped by 0 bases and J by 6 bases, with 6 bases between them. Germline V gives CDR1 LGHDT, CDR2 YNNKEL (reference sequence). The CDR3 protein is CASSQDLLNEQFF. The CDR3 region has the DNA TGTGCCAGCAGCCAAGACTTACTCAATGAGCAGTTCTTC.

The table lists this clonotype with many counts. The chain links TRBV12-3 or TRBV12-4 to TRBJ1-5; a possible D gene is TRBD1 (5 bases). V lost 5 bases to trimming and J lost 0 bases, with 8 bases between them. The CDR3 has 14 amino acids. CDR3 in amino acids: CASSDSNSNQPQHF. The CDR3 coding sequence is TGTGCCAGCAGTGACAGCAATAGCAATCAGCCCCAGCATTTT.

In this sample, this clonotype turned up many times. The V and J genes are TRBV6-1 and TRBJ2-1; either TRBD1 or TRBD2 may fit D (5 bases each). This CDR3 is 14 amino acids long. The germline V gene has CDR1 MNHNS and CDR2 SASEGT. The V end lost 7 bases, the J end lost 9 bases, and 19 bases lay between the germline ends. The CDR3 bases are TGTGCCAGCACCCACGGGGACCCGGCAGGTGAGCAGTTCTTC. Residues: CASTHGDPAGEQFF.

This clonotype was observed a handful of times. An end of the junction does not agree with germline; a read error may underlie this. The CDR3: CASSVSGMPHNEQFF. The CDR3 coding sequence is TGTGCCAGTAGTGTAAGTGGGATGCCCCACAACGAGCAGTTCTTC. The chain employs TRBV19 and TRBJ2-1, with no clear D. From germline, CDR1 is LNHDA and CDR2 SQIVND (reference sequence). This CDR3 spans 15 amino acids.

Comments on this clonotype: A much larger clone lies a single base off, so this may be a read error. It is likely a read error, because the conserved phenylalanine at the end of the CDR3 is missing. The chain couples TRBV11-2 to TRBJ1-2; D is perhaps TRBD1 (6 bases). Trimming removed 5 bases at V and 0 bases at J, with 16 bases between. Germline V lookup: CDR1 SGHAT, CDR2 FQNNGV. The CDR3 spans 16 residues. CDR3 nucleotides: TGTGCCAGCAGCCTCGGGGGCAGTGGGACTAACTATGGCTACACCTCC. This codes for CASSLGGSGTNYGYTS.

The V and J genes are TRBV13 and TRBJ2-3; 9 bases line up with TRBD2. Germline loops: CDR1 PRHDT, CDR2 FYEKMQ (reference sequence). Losses at the gene ends were 5 bases for V and 10 bases for J; bases not matched to a gene: 7. CDR3 size: 13 residues. CDR3 loop: CASSPRTSEAQYF. CDR3 in DNA: TGTGCCAGCAGCCCCCGGACTAGCGAGGCGCAGTATTTT.

In this sample, this clonotype turned up once. V and J are TRBV6-2 or TRBV6-3 and TRBJ2-3; TRBD2 matches 11 bases. CDR1 MNHEY and CDR2 SVGEGT come from the germline V gene. The CDR3 loop spans 17 amino acids. V shed 2 bases and J 6 bases; nucleotides not matched to a gene: 10. CDR3 sequence (DNA): TGTGCCAGCAGTTACGGTGTAGCGGGAGGGCCTTTTGATACGCAGTATTTT. It is translated as CASSYGVAGGPFDTQYF.

V and J are TRBV25-1 and TRBJ1-1, with a tentative D call TRBD1 (6 bases). Germline CDR1 and CDR2: MGHDK and SYGVNS. The CDR3 loop spans 19 amino acids. Deletions cut 4 bases from V and 0 bases from J, with 24 bases between. This chain's CDR3 is CASSVEPYRAKYVNTEAFF. Written as DNA, the CDR3 is TGTGCCAGCAGTGTAGAACCTTACAGGGCGAAGTATGTGAACACTGAAGCTTTCTTT.

Turning to this clonotype: A much larger clone sits a single nucleotide away, making a read error possible. This CDR3 is missing its conserved last phenylalanine or tryptophan, likely due to a read error. V gene TRBV5-1 combines with J gene TRBJ2-7; D is possibly TRBD2 (5 bases). Germline-derived CDR1 and CDR2 are SGHRS and YFSETQ. V lost 0 bases, J lost 6 bases, and 10 bases lay in between. The CDR3 is 13 residues long. CDR3 sequence reads: CASSLAGNTEQYL. The CDR3 DNA sequence: TGCGCCAGCAGCTTGGCCGGGAATACCGAGCAGTACCTC.

This clonotype was seen at least ten times. This sequence joins TRBV11-2 and TRBJ2-7, with D perhaps TRBD1 or TRBD2 (5 bases each). Germline V gives CDR1 SGHAT, CDR2 FQNNGV. Trimming took off 5 bases at V and 5 bases at J, with 28 bases between the two ends. The CDR3 sequence is 18 residues long. The CDR3 loop is CASSLIGGRAGRFDEQYF. CDR3 sequence (DNA): TGTGCCAGCAGCCTTATCGGAGGAAGGGCAGGGCGGTTCGACGAGCAGTACTTC.

V gene TRBV6-2 or TRBV6-3 combines with J gene TRBJ2-1; 9 bases match TRBD2. This CDR3 has 14 amino acids. The germline V gene has CDR1 MNHEY and CDR2 SVGEGT. J lost 10 bases, V lost 5 bases, and 9 bases had no gene match. CDR3 nucleotide sequence: TGTGCCAGCAGTGATTGGGGACTAGCATGGGAGCAGTTCTTC. This translates into CASSDWGLAWEQFF.

There are many counts of this clonotype. The rearrangement joins TRBV3-1 to TRBJ1-4; no clear D. CDR1 is LGHDT, CDR2 YNNKEL, per germline (reference sequence). The CDR3 runs 16 residues. V dropped 0 bases and J dropped 5 bases, with 13 bases sitting between them. CDR3 DNA: TGTGCCAGCAGCCAAGACCGAGAGGGCCTGAATGAAAAACTGTTTTTT. Translation gives CASSQDREGLNEKLFF.

This clonotype was recorded a few times. V and J are TRBV20-1 and TRBJ2-7; D possibly uses TRBD1 or TRBD2 (5 bases each). The CDR3 runs 14 residues. V was clipped by 6 bases and J by 4 bases, with 19 bases between them. CDR1 and CDR2 from the germline V gene are DFQATT and SNEGSKA (reference sequence). CDR3 sequence reads: CSANPQGDYYEQYF. The CDR3 nucleotides are TGCAGTGCCAATCCCCAGGGAGACTATTACGAGCAGTACTTC.

This clonotype was seen a few times. V is TRBV20-1 and J is TRBJ2-3; 10 bases line up with TRBD2. With 4 bases clipped from V and 6 bases from J, the junction kept 7 bases outside the gene matches. Germline V gene data show CDR1 as DFQATT and CDR2 as SNEGSKA (reference sequence). CDR3 length: 14 amino acids. The CDR3 region is CSATVTSGFDTQYF. CDR3 nucleotides: TGCAGTGCTACCGTGACTAGCGGGTTCGATACGCAGTATTTT.

About this clonotype itself: One base separates it from a far larger clone, so it is likely a read error. The V gene is TRBV9, the J gene TRBJ2-1, with D maybe TRBD2 (6 bases). CDR3 length: 14 residues. Germline assignment: CDR1 SGDLS and CDR2 YYNGEE. V was shortened by 3 bases and J by 0 bases, with 7 bases between the two germline ends. This chain's CDR3 is CASSAGLSYNEQFF. DNA of the CDR3: TGTGCCAGCAGCGCGGGACTCTCCTACAATGAGCAGTTCTTC.

The V call is TRBV28, the J call TRBJ2-6, with D possibly TRBD2 on 5 matching bases. Germline V lookup: CDR1 MDHEN, CDR2 SYDVKM. V lost 4 bases and J lost 3, with 10 bases in between. This CDR3 spans 15 amino acids. The CDR3 loop is CASSSGIFGANVLTF. CDR3 in DNA: TGTGCCAGCAGTTCCGGGATATTTGGGGCCAACGTCCTGACTTTC.

The sample holds one count of this clonotype. V and J are TRBV6-1 and TRBJ2-5; TRBD1 matches at 7 bases. The length of the CDR3 is 13 residues. Losses at the gene ends were 6 bases for V and 9 bases for J; bases not matched to a gene: 10. Germline CDR1 is MNHNS and CDR2 is SASEGT. The CDR3 sequence is CASRGDSFWAQYF. CDR3 sequence (DNA): TGTGCCAGCAGGGGGGACAGTTTTTGGGCCCAGTACTTC.

This clonotype has ten or more counts. The chain recombines TRBV11-2 with TRBJ2-3, with 9 bases that match TRBD2. V was clipped by 2 bases and J by 2 bases; unmatched bases: 14. The CDR3 totals 19 residues. Germline V CDR1 and CDR2: SGHAT, FQNNGV. The CDR3 loop is CASSLSPPVAGAYTDTQYF. The DNA for the CDR3 is TGTGCCAGCAGCTTATCTCCCCCGGTAGCGGGAGCCTACACAGATACGCAGTATTTT.

For this clonotype: Its ends do not fully match the called genes, so a read error is possible. The CDR3 nucleotides read TGCGCCAGCAGTGCGGGACCCACAGATACGCGGTATTTT. Translation: CASSAGPTDTRYF. The V gene is TRBV10-1, the J gene TRBJ2-3; D tentatively reads TRBD1 or TRBD2 (5 bases each). Germline CDR1 and CDR2: WNHNN and SYGVQD (reference sequence). The CDR3 has 13 residues.